The 4 T cell receptor beta chains listed next were all sequenced from one sample in a study of CD8 T cells in Susac syndrome. Reverse transcription used about 0.45 to 1 ug RNA and random hexamers. In TCRdb, the immunoSEQ multiplex PCR reads were re-called with MiXCR into one record per CDR3 protein. The sample holds over 150,000 distinct CDR3 sequences, 90% to 95% seen once. The sequenced material came from CD4+ T cells from PBMCs. These receptors originate from a human donor with multiple sclerosis.

This clonotype was recorded only once. The chain has TRBV20-1 and TRBJ2-3; D is possibly TRBD2 (5 bases). Trimming took off 1 base at V and 4 bases at J, with 12 bases between the two ends. Germline assignment: CDR1 DFQATT and CDR2 SNEGSKA (reference sequence). This CDR3 region has 14 residues. Here the CDR3 reads CSARGGSGSDTQYF. The CDR3 nucleotides are TGCAGTGCTAGAGGGGGAAGCGGATCAGATACGCAGTATTTT.

V gene TRBV27 combines with J gene TRBJ2-1; the match to TRBD2 covers 8 bases. Germline V gene data show CDR1 as MNHEY and CDR2 as SMNVEV (reference sequence). The CDR3 totals 15 residues. V was pared by 6 bases and J by 5 bases, with 9 bases of the junction left unmatched. CDR3 sequence (DNA): TGTGCCAGCAGCACCCTAGCGGGTAGTAACAATGAGCAGTTCTTC. Amino acids: CASSTLAGSNNEQFF.

The chain uses TRBV9 and TRBJ2-5; D is possibly TRBD2 (7 bases). This CDR3 is 16 amino acids long. Between the trimmed V and J ends, which lost 3 bases and 4 bases, there was a span of 19 bases. CDR1 is SGDLS, CDR2 YYNGEE, per germline. The CDR3: CASSAAGGATPETQYF. CDR3 DNA: TGTGCCAGCAGCGCCGCTGGGGGGGCAACCCCAGAGACCCAGTACTTC.

This clonotype has a handful of counts. The V gene is TRBV18, the J gene TRBJ2-7, with D tentatively TRBD1 (6 bases). V was clipped by 3 bases and J by 3 bases, with 12 bases between them. The germline CDR1 and CDR2 sequences are KGHSH and LQKENI. The CDR3 consists of 14 residues. The DNA for the CDR3 is TGTGCCAGCTCACCCGGCAGGGGAGTCTACGAGCAGTACTTC. Translated, it gives CASSPGRGVYEQYF.